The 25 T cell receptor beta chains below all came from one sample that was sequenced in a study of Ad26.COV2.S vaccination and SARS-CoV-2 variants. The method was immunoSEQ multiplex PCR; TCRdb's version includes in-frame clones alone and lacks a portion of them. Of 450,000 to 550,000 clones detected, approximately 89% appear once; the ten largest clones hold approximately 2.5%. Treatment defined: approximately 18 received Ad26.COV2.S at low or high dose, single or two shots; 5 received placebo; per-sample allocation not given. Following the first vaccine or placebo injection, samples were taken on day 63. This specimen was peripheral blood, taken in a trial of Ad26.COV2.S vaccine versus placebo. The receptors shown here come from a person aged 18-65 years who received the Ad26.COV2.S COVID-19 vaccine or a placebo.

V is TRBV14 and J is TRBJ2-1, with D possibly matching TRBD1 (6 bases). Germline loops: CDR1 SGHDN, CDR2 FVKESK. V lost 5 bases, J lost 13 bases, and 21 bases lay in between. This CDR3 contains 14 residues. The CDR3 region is CASSYDLNRVGQFF. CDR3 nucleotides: TGTGCCAGCAGCTATGACCTTAACAGGGTTGGTCAGTTCTTC.

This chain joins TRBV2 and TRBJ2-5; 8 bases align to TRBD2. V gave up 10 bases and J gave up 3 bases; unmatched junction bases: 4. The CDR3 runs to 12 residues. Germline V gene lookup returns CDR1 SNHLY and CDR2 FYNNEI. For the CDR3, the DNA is TGTGCCAACTCACTAGCGGAAGAGACCCAGTACTTC. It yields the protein CANSLAEETQYF. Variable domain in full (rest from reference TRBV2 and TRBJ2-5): EPEVTQTPSHQVTQMGQEVILRCVPISNHLYFYWYRQILGQKVEFLVSFYNNEISEKSEIFDDQFSVERPDGSNFTLKIRSTKLEDSAMYFCANSLAEETQYFGPGTRLLVL.

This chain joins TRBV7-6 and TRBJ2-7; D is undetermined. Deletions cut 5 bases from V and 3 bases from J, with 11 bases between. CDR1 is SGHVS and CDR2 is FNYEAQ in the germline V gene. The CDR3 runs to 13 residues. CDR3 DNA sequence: TGTGCCAGCAGCCCCCGGGTCAGCTACGAGCAGTACTTC. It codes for CASSPRVSYEQYF.

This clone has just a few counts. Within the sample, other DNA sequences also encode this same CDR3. The CDR3 reads CASSDEGQPQHF. The CDR3 DNA reads as TGTGCCAGCAGTGACGAGGGGCAGCCCCAGCATTTT. This sequence joins TRBV2 and TRBJ1-5; tentative D call: TRBD1 (5 bases). Germline V gene lookup returns CDR1 SNHLY and CDR2 FYNNEI. The CDR3 extends over 12 amino acids. Trimming cost V 3 bases and J 7 bases, with 7 bases left between them.

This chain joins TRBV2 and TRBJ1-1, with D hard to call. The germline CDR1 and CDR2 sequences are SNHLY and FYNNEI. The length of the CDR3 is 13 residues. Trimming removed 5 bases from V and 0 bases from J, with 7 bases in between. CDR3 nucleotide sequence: TGTGCCAGCAGTAAAGTAGTGAACACTGAAGCTTTCTTT. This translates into CASSKVVNTEAFF.

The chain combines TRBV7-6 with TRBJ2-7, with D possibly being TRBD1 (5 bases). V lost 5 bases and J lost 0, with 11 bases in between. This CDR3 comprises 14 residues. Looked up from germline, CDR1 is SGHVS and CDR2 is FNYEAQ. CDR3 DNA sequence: TGTGCCAGCAGCGCAGGGTCCCCCTCCTACGAGCAGTACTTC. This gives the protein CASSAGSPSYEQYF.

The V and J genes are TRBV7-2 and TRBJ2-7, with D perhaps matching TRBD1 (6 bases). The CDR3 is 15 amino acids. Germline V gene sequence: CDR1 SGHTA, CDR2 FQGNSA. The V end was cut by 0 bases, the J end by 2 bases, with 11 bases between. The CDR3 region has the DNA TGTGCCAGCAGCTTAGCGGGACACGAGCCCTACGAGCAGTACTTC. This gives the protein CASSLAGHEPYEQYF.

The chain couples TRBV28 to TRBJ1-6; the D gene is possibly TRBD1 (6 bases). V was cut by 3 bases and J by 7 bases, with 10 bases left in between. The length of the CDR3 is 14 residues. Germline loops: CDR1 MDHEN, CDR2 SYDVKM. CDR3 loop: CASSFTGRNSPLHF. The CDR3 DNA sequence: TGTGCCAGCAGTTTTACAGGGCGCAATTCACCCCTCCACTTT.

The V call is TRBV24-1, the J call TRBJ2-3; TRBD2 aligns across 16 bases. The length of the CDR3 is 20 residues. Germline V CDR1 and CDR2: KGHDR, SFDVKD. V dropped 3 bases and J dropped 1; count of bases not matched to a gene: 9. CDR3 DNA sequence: TGTGCCACCAGTGATCCACCCGGGACTAGCGGGGGGGCGGGCACAGATACGCAGTATTTT. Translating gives CATSDPPGTSGGAGTDTQYF.

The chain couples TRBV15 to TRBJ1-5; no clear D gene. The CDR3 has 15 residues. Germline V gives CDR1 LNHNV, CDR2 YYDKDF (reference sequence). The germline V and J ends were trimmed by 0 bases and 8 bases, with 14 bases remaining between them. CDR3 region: CATSRDLFGGEPQHF. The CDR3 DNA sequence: TGTGCCACCAGCAGAGATCTTTTTGGCGGGGAGCCCCAGCATTTT.

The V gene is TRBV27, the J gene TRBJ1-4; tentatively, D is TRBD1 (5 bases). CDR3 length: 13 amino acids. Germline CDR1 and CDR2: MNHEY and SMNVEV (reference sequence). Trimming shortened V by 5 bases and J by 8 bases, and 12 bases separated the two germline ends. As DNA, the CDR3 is TGTGCCAGCAGTGGGCAGGGAGTGGAAAAACTGTTTTTT. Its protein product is CASSGQGVEKLFF.

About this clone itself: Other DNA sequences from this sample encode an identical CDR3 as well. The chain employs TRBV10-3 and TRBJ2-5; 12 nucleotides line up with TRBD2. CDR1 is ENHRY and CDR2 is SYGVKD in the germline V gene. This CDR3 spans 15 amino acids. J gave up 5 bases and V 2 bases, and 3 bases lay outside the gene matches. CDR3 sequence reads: CAISEPGLAGETQYF. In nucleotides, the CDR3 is TGTGCCATCAGTGAGCCGGGACTAGCGGGTGAGACCCAGTACTTC.

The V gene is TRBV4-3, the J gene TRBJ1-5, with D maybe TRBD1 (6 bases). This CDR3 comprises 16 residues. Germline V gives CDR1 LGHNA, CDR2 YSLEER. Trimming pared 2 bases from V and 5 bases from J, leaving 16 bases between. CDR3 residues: CASSQSGKRGDQPQHF. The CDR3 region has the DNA TGCGCCAGCAGCCAATCGGGGAAAAGGGGGGATCAGCCCCAGCATTTT.

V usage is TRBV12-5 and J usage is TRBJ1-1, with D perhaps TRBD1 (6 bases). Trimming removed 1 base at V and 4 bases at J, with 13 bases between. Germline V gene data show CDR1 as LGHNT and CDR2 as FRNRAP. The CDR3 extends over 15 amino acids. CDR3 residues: CASGLDPQGLTEAFF. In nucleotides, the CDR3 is TGTGCTAGTGGTTTGGACCCACAGGGTCTCACTGAAGCTTTCTTT.

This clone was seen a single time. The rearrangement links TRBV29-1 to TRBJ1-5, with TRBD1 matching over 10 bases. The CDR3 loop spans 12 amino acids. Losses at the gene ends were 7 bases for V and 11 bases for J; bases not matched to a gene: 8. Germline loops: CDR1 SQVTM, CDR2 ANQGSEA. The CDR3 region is CSAGTGAEAQHF. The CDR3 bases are TGCAGCGCCGGGACAGGGGCCGAGGCCCAGCATTTT.

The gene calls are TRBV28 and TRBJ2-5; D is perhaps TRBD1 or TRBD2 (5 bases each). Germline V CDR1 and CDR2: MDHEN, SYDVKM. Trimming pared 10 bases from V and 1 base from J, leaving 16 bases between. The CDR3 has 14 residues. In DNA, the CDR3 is TGTGCCACCACCCCTGCCGGGGCCCAAGAGACCCAGTACTTC. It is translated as CATTPAGAQETQYF. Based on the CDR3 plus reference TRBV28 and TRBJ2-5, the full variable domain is DVKVTQSSRYLVKRTGEKVFLECVQDMDHENMFWYRQDPGLGLRLIYFSYDVKMKEKGDIPEGYSVSREKKERFSLILESASTNQTSMYLCATTPAGAQETQYFGPGTRLLVL.

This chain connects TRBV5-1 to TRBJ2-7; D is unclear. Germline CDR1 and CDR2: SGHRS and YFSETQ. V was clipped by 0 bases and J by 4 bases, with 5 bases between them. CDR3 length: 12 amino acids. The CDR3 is CASSLVQYEQYF. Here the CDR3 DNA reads TGCGCCAGCAGCTTGGTACAGTACGAGCAGTACTTC. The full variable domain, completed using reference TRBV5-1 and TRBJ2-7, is KAGVTQTPRYLIKTRGQQVTLSCSPISGHRSVSWYQQTPGQGLQFLFEYFSETQRNKGNFPGRFSGRQFSNSRSEMNVSTLELGDSALYLCASSLVQYEQYFGPGTRLTVT.

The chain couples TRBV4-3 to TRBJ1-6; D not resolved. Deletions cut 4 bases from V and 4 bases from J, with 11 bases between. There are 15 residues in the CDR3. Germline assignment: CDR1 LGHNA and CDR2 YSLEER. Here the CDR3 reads CASSPRVAYNSPLHF. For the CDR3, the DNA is TGCGCCAGCAGCCCCCGGGTCGCTTATAATTCACCCCTCCACTTT.

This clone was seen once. The DNA of the CDR3 is TGCGCCAGCAGCCACCAAGGACCCCGAGAAGCTTTCTTT. Residues: CASSHQGPREAFF. V gene TRBV4-3 combines with J gene TRBJ1-1; D gene ambiguous. The CDR3 is 13 amino acids. Deletions cut 3 bases from V and 8 bases from J, with 13 bases between. Germline-derived CDR1 and CDR2 are LGHNA and YSLEER.

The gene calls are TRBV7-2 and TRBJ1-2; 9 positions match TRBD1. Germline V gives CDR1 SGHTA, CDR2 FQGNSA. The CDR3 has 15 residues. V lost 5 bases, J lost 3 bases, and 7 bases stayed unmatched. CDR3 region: CASSTPTGGDYGYTF. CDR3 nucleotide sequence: TGTGCCAGCAGCACTCCGACAGGGGGAGACTATGGCTACACCTTC.

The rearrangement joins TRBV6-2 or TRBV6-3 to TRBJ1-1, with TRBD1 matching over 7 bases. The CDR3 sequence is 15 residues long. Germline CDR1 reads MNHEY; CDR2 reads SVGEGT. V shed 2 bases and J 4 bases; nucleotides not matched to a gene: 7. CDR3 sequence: CASSYRPQGSTEAFF. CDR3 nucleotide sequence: TGTGCCAGCAGTTACCGGCCACAGGGGAGCACTGAAGCTTTCTTT.

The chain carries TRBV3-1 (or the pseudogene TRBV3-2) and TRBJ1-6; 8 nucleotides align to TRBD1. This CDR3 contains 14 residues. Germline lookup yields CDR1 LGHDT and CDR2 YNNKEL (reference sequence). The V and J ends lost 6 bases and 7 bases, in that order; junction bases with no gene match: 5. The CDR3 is CASSWTGFNSPLHF. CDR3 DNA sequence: TGTGCCAGCAGTTGGACAGGGTTCAATTCACCCCTCCACTTT.

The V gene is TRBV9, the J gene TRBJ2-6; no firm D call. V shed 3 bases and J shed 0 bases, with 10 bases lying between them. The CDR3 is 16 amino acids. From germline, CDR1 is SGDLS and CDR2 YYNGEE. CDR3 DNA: TGTGCCAGCAGCGAGGACGCCAACTCTGGGGCCAACGTCCTGACTTTC. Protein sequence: CASSEDANSGANVLTF.

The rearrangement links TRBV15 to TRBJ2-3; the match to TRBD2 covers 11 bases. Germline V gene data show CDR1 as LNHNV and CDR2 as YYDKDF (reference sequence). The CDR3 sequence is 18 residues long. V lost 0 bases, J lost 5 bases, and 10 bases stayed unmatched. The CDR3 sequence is CATSRDSSSGGPRDTQYF. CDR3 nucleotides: TGTGCCACCAGCAGAGACTCATCTAGCGGGGGGCCCCGAGATACGCAGTATTTT.

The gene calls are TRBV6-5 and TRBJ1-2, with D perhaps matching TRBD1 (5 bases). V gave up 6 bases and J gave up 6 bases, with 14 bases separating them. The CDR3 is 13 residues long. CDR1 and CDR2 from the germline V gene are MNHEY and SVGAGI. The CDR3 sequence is CASRPPAGNGYTF. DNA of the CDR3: TGTGCCAGCAGACCCCCTGCAGGGAATGGCTACACCTTC.